This TCR beta chain was recorded in a study of T cells in Graves' hyperthyroidism and ophthalmopathy. Researchers amplified the TCR beta CDR3 regions from RNA transcripts. The HTBI primer set was used in a first-round RT-PCR of the TCR CDR3. TCRdb itself ran the multiplex PCR reads through MiXCR, one entry per CDR3 protein. Of under 250,000 distinct CDR3 sequences in the sample, around 24% were seen once. The germline V gene encodes CDR1 SGDLS and CDR2 YYNGEE. This CDR3 spans 19 amino acids. V gave up 2 bases and J gave up 0 bases; unmatched junction bases: 6. Source material for PBMCs was over 7.5 ml fresh peripheral blood. This clonotype was recorded many times.

The rearrangement uses TRBV9 and TRBJ2-6; TRBD2 matches 12 bases. Material for sequencing was blood. This TCR came from a woman aged 40 to 55 with Graves' ophthalmopathy. CDR3 loop: CASSVGLAGPSSGANVLTF. CDR3 DNA sequence: TGTGCCAGCAGCGTTGGACTAGCGGGACCCTCCTCTGGGGCCAACGTCCTGACTTTC.